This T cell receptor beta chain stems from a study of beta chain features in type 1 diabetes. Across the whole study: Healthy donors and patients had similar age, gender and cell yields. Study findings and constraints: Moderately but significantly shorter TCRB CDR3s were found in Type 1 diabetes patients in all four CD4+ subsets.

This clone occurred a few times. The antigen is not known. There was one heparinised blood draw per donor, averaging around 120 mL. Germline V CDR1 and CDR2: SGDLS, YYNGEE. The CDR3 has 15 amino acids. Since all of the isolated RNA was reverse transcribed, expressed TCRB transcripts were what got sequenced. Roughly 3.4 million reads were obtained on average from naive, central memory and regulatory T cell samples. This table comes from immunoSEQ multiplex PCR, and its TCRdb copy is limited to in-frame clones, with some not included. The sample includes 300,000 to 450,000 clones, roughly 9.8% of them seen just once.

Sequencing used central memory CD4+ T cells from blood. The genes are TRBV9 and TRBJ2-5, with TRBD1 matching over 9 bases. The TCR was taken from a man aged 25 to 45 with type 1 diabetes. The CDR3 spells CDQPDRGPFAGTQYF. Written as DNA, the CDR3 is TGTGACCAACCGGACAGGGGTCCGTTTGCGGGGACCCAGTACTTC.